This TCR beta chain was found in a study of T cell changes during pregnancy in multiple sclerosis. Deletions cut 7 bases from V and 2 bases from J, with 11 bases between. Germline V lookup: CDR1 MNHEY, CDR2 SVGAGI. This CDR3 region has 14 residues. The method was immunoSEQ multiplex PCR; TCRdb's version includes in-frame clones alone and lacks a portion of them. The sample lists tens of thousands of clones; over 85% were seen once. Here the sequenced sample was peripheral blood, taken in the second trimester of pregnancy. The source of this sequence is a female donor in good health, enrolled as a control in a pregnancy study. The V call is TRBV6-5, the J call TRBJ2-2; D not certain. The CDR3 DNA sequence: TGTGCCAGCAAGCGCGTCTCCAACACCGGGGAGCTGTTTTTT. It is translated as CASKRVSNTGELFF.